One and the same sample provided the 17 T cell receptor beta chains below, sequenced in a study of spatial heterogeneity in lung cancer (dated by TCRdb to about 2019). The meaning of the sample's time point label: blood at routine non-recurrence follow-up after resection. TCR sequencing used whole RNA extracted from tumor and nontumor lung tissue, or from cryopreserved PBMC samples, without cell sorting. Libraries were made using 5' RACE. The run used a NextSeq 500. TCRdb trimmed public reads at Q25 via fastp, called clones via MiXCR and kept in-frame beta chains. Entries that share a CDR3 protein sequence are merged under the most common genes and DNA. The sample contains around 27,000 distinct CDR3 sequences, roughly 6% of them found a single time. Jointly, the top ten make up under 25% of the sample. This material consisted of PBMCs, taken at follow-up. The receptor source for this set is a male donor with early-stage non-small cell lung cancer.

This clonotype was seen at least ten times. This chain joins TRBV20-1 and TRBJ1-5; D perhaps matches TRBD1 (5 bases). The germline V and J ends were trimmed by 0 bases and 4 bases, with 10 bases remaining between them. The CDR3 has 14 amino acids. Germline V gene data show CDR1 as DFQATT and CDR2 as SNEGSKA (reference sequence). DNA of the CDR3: TGCAGTGCTAGAGATGGGCAGGGAAATCAGCCCCAGCATTTT. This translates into CSARDGQGNQPQHF.

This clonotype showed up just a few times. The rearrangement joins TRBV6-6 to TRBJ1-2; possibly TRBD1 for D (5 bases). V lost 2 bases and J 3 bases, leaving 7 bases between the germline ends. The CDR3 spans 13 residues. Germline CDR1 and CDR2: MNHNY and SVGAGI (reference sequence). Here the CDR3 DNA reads TGTGCCAGCAGTTACGGGACGGACTATGGCTACACCTTC. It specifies CASSYGTDYGYTF.

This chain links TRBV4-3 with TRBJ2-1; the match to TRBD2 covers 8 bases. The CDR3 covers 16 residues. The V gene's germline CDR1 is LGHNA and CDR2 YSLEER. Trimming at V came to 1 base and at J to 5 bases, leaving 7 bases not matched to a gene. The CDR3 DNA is TGCGCCAGCAGCCAAGTGGGGACTAGAGCTAACAATGAGCAGTTCTTC. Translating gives CASSQVGTRANNEQFF.

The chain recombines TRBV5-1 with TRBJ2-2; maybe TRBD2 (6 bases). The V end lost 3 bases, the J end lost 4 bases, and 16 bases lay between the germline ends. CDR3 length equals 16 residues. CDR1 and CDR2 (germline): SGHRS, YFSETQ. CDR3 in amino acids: CASSSNGGLGTGELFF. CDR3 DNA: TGCGCCAGCAGCTCAAATGGGGGACTGGGCACCGGGGAGCTGTTTTTT.

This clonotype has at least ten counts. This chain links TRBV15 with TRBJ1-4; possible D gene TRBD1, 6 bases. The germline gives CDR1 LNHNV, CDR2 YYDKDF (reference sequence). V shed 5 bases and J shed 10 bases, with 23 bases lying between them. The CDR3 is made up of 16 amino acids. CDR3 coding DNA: TGTGCCACCAGCCTTCCTAAGGGGGACCTTATTCGAAAACTGTTTTTT. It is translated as CATSLPKGDLIRKLFF. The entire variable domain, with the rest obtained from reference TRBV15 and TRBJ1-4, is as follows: DAMVIQNPRYQVTQFGKPVTLSCSQTLNHNVMYWYQQKSSQAPKLLFHYYDKDFNNEADTPDNFQSRRPNTSFCFLDIRSPGLGDTAMYLCATSLPKGDLIRKLFFGSGTQLSVL.

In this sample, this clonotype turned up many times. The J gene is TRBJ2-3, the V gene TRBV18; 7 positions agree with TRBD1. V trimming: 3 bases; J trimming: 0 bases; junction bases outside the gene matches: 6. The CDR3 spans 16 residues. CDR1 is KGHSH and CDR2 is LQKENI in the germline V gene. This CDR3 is CASSPGQRPSTDTQYF. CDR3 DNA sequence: TGTGCCAGCTCACCGGGACAGAGACCTAGCACAGATACGCAGTATTTT.

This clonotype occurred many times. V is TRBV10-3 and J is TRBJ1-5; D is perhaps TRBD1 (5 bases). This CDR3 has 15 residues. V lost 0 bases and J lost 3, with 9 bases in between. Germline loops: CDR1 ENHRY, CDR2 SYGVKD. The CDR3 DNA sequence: TGTGCCATCAGTGAGTCGGGGCCGGACAATCAGCCCCAGCATTTT. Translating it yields CAISESGPDNQPQHF.

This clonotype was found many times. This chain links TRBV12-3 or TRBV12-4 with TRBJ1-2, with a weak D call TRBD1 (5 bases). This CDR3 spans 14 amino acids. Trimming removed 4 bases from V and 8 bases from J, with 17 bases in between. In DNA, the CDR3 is TGTGCCAGCAGTTCTTATCCAGGGATCTACGGCTACACCTTC. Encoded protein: CASSSYPGIYGYTF.

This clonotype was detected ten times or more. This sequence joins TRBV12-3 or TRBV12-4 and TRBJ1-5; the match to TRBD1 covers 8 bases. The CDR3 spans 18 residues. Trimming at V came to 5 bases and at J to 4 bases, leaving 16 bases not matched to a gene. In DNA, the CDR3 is TGTGCCAGCAGTCTGAGGCCCCTCGGACAGGGCGGAAATCAGCCCCAGCATTTT. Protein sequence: CASSLRPLGQGGNQPQHF.

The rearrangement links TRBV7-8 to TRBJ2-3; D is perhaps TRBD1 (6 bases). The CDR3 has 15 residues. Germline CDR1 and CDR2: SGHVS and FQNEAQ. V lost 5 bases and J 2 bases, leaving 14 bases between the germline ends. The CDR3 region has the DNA TGTGCCAGCAGCGCCCTACAGGGCTCCACAGATACGCAGTATTTT. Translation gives CASSALQGSTDTQYF.

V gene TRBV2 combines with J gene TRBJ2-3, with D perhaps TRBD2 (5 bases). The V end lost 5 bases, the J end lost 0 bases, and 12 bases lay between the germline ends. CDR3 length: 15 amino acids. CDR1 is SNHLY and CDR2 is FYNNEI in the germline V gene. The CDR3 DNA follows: TGTGCCAGCAGTCGGGAAGGCACCAGCACAGATACGCAGTATTTT. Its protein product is CASSREGTSTDTQYF.

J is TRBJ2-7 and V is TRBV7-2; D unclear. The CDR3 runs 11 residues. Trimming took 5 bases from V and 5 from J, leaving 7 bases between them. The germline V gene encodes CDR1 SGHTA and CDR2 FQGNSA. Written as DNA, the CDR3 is TGTGCCAGCAGCGCCTTGCACGAGCAGTACTTC. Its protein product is CASSALHEQYF.

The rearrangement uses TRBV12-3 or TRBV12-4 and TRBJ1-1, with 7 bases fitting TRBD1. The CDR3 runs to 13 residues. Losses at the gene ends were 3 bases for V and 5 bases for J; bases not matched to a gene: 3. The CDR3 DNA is TGTGCCAGCAGTTTGGGACAGAGGACTGAAGCTTTCTTT. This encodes CASSLGQRTEAFF.

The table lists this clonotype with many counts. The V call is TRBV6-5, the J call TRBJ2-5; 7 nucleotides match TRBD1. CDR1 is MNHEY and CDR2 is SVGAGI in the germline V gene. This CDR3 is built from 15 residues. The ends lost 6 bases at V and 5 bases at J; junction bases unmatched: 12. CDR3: CASSWGTTGSETQYF. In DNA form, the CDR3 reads TGTGCCAGCAGCTGGGGGACGACAGGGAGTGAGACCCAGTACTTC.

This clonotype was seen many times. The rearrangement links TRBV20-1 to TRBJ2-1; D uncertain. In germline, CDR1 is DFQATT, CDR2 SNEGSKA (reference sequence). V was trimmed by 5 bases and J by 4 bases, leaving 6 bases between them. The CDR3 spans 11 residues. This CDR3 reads CSAAFYNEQFF. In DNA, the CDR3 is TGCAGTGCTGCCTTTTACAATGAGCAGTTCTTC.

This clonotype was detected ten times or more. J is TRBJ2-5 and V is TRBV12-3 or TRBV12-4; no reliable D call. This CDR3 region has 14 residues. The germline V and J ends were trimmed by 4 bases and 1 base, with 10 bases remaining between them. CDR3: CASSSYAVQETQYF. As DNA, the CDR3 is TGTGCCAGCAGTTCCTATGCAGTCCAAGAGACCCAGTACTTC.

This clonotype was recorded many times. The CDR3, as DNA: TGTGCCTGGAGGGTCAGACAGGGGGTTGATACGCAGTATTTT. Residues: CAWRVRQGVDTQYF. V gene TRBV30 combines with J gene TRBJ2-3, with 9 bases lining up with TRBD1. V shed 3 bases and J 6 bases; nucleotides not matched to a gene: 7. CDR1 and CDR2 from the germline V gene are GTSNPN and SVGIG (reference sequence). This CDR3 region has 14 residues.